This entry lists 3 T cell receptor beta chains sequenced from one sample in a study of regulatory T cells in long-lasting Graves disease. Both iRepertoire HTBI primers and Arm-PCR of CDR3 regions were used to build the TCR beta libraries. TCRdb re-called the multiplex PCR reads with MiXCR, one entry per CDR3 protein. The data hold over 500,000 distinct CDR3 sequences, with under 20% observed a single time. Indicated time point: newly diagnosed GD, antithyroid drugs for less than 3 months. Generation of the TCR library employed RNA extracted from PBMCs. These same records also appear under a second study, on T cells in Graves' hyperthyroidism and ophthalmopathy.

This specimen was peripheral blood mononuclear cells (PBMCs), taken at new diagnosis, from a patient treated with antithyroid drugs. These receptors all come from a woman in her twenties or thirties with Graves disease.

This clonotype was detected ten times or more. J is TRBJ2-3 and V is TRBV7-9; D uncertain. The length of the CDR3 is 14 residues. The germline V gene has CDR1 SEHNR and CDR2 FQNEAQ (reference sequence). Trimming removed 3 bases from V and 4 bases from J, with 11 bases in between. CDR3 nucleotide sequence: TGTGCCAGCAGCTTTAGGTCGGGCGCAGATACGCAGTATTTT. Translating gives CASSFRSGADTQYF.

This clonotype was counted a few times. This chain connects TRBV7-6 to TRBJ2-1; D is undetermined. From germline, CDR1 is SGHVS and CDR2 FNYEAQ. The CDR3 is 13 amino acids. V was shortened by 1 base and J by 7 bases, with 8 bases between the two germline ends. The CDR3 reads CASSLGSSNEQFF. CDR3 bases: TGTGCCAGCAGCTTAGGGTCAAGTAATGAGCAGTTCTTC.

This clonotype has ten or more counts. The chain has TRBV28 and TRBJ2-4; the D gene is possibly TRBD2 (6 bases). The V gene lost 5 bases and the J gene lost 4 bases, with 12 bases spanning the gap. The CDR3 consists of 14 residues. Germline CDR1 reads MDHEN; CDR2 reads SYDVKM. DNA of the CDR3: TGTGCCAGCAGTCCCCCAAGCGGGAAAAACATTCAGTACTTC. As protein: CASSPPSGKNIQYF.